The 22 T cell receptor beta chains reported below all come from one sample, sequenced in a study of T cells in Graves' hyperthyroidism and ophthalmopathy. There were TCR beta CDR3 regions amplified from RNA transcripts. Primed by the HTBI set, a first-round RT-PCR was run on the TCR CDR3. TCRdb re-called the multiplex PCR reads through MiXCR, storing one row per CDR3 protein. The sample has nearly 250,000 distinct CDR3 sequences; approximately 25% are singletons. The specimen sequenced was blood. The receptors here all came from a woman aged 40 to 50 with Graves' ophthalmopathy.

This clonotype was detected ten times or more. The V and J genes are TRBV6-5 and TRBJ2-5; tentative D call: TRBD1 (5 bases). With 6 bases removed from V and 2 bases from J, the gap between germline ends came to 10 bases. CDR3 length: 13 amino acids. Germline values: CDR1 MNHEY, CDR2 SVGAGI. In DNA form, the CDR3 reads TGTGCCAGCAGCGCCCCAGGGCAAGAGACCCAGTACTTC. Translated: CASSAPGQETQYF.

This clonotype was recorded many times. The CDR3 DNA sequence: TGCAGCTCTAGTAGAGATGCGGGAGGTATTCAAGAGACCCAGTACTTC. The encoded protein is CSSSRDAGGIQETQYF. J is TRBJ2-5 and V is TRBV20-1; TRBD2 aligns across 8 bases. This CDR3 comprises 16 residues. CDR1 and CDR2 from the germline V gene are DFQATT and SNEGSKA (reference sequence).

V is TRBV29-1 and J is TRBJ2-5, with 8 bases lining up with TRBD2. With V trimmed by 2 bases and J by 0 bases, 2 bases remained unmatched. The V gene's germline CDR1 is SQVTM and CDR2 ANQGSEA. CDR3 size: 14 residues. CDR3 sequence reads: CSVELAGNQETQYF. The CDR3 DNA is TGCAGCGTTGAATTAGCGGGGAACCAAGAGACCCAGTACTTC.

The chain uses TRBV5-6 and TRBJ1-6; D gene unclear. This CDR3 spans 16 amino acids. The V gene lost 1 base and the J gene lost 0 bases, with 8 bases spanning the gap. CDR1 is SGHDT and CDR2 is YYEEEE in the germline V gene. The CDR3 reads CASSLMGSSYNSPLHF. Here the CDR3 DNA reads TGTGCCAGCAGCTTGATGGGCTCCTCCTATAATTCACCCCTCCACTTT.

The rearrangement joins TRBV2 to TRBJ2-5; 10 positions agree with TRBD1. Germline CDR1 is SNHLY and CDR2 is FYNNEI. The CDR3 sequence is 12 residues long. With 11 bases clipped from V and 5 bases from J, the junction kept 5 bases outside the gene matches. This CDR3 is CARQGARETQYF. The CDR3 region has the DNA TGTGCCCGACAGGGGGCGCGGGAGACCCAGTACTTC.

This clonotype came up many times. This sequence joins TRBV4-2 and TRBJ2-7; 7 nucleotides match TRBD2. V lost 3 bases and J lost 0; bases outside the gene matches: 14. This CDR3 comprises 18 residues. Per germline, CDR1 LGHNA and CDR2 YNFKEQ. The CDR3 is CASSHLAVLATSSYEQYF. The DNA of the CDR3 is TGTGCCAGCAGCCACCTCGCCGTACTAGCGACCAGCTCCTACGAGCAGTACTTC.

The rearrangement joins TRBV4-1 to TRBJ2-2; no clear D. The CDR3 length is 14 residues. In germline, CDR1 is MGHRA, CDR2 YSYEKL. The V gene lost 1 base and the J gene lost 2 bases, with 5 bases spanning the gap. The CDR3 DNA is TGCGCCAGCAGCCAAGGCGAAAACACCGGGGAGCTGTTTTTT. Residues: CASSQGENTGELFF.

The chain uses TRBV12-3 or TRBV12-4 and TRBJ2-5; 10 bases line up with TRBD2. Trimming at V came to 2 bases and at J to 5 bases, leaving 8 bases not matched to a gene. CDR3 length equals 16 residues. The CDR3 loop is CASSLLGLAAAETQYF. CDR3 coding DNA: TGTGCCAGCAGTTTACTAGGACTAGCGGCCGCGGAGACCCAGTACTTC.

This clonotype was picked up many times. The rearrangement links TRBV7-9 to TRBJ1-5, with D hard to call. The CDR3 is 13 amino acids. Trimming cost V 5 bases and J 9 bases, with 14 bases left between them. Per the germline V gene, CDR1 is SEHNR and CDR2 is FQNEAQ (reference sequence). The CDR3 DNA reads as TGTGCCAGCAGCCTAAGCGCTGCAGGGCCCCAGCATTTT. Encoded protein: CASSLSAAGPQHF. The variable domain in full, completed from reference TRBV7-9 and TRBJ1-5, reads DTGVSQNPRHKITKRGQNVTFRCDPISEHNRLYWYRQTLGQGPEFLTYFQNEAQLEKSRLLSDRFSAERPKGSFSTLEIQRTEQGDSAMYLCASSLSAAGPQHFGDGTRLSIL.

This chain joins TRBV7-6 and TRBJ2-7; 7 nucleotides agree with TRBD2. CDR1 is SGHVS, CDR2 FNYEAQ, per germline. CDR3 length: 14 amino acids. The ends lost 1 base at V and 6 bases at J; junction bases unmatched: 6. In nucleotides, the CDR3 is TGTGCCAGCAGCTTAGGGACTAGTCTCGGCGAGCAGTACTTC. It specifies CASSLGTSLGEQYF.

In this sample, this clonotype turned up many times. The chain links TRBV4-2 to TRBJ1-3; D is undetermined. CDR3 size: 13 residues. CDR1 and CDR2 from the germline V gene are LGHNA and YNFKEQ. Trimming removed 0 bases from V and 6 bases from J, with 6 bases in between. The CDR3 DNA reads TGTGCCAGCAGCCAAGAACCAGAAAACACCATATATTTT. Its translation: CASSQEPENTIYF.

This clonotype was recorded at least ten times. The J gene is TRBJ1-3, the V gene TRBV28; D remains ambiguous. Per germline, CDR1 MDHEN and CDR2 SYDVKM. The V end lost 3 bases, the J end lost 5 bases, and 20 bases lay between the germline ends. The CDR3 is 17 amino acids. The CDR3 protein is CASSFTFPYRDRNTIYF. The DNA of the CDR3 is TGTGCCAGCAGTTTTACTTTTCCCTACCGAGACCGAAACACCATATATTTT.

In this sample, this clonotype turned up a few times. V gene TRBV6-1 combines with J gene TRBJ2-7; 10 bases agree with TRBD1. The germline V gene has CDR1 MNHNS and CDR2 SASEGT. After removal of 6 bases from V and 2 bases from J, the junction contained 7 bases not matched to a gene. The CDR3 contains 15 residues. As DNA, the CDR3 is TGTGCCAGCAGAACATCGGGACAGGGGACCTACGAGCAGTACTTC. The encoded protein is CASRTSGQGTYEQYF.

In its sample, this clonotype was seen many times. Given a much more abundant clone one base away, this may be a read error. This sequence joins TRBV7-2 and TRBJ2-7; tentatively, D is TRBD2 (6 bases). From germline, CDR1 is SGHTA and CDR2 FQGNSA. The CDR3 has 15 residues. Trimming shortened V by 3 bases and J by 6 bases, and 18 bases separated the two germline ends. CDR3 in amino acids: CASSFGTGGISEQYF. The CDR3 DNA reads as TGTGCCAGCAGCTTTGGGACTGGCGGGATCAGCGAGCAGTACTTC.

This clonotype showed up just a few times. V gene TRBV19 combines with J gene TRBJ2-4; D is tentatively TRBD1 or TRBD2 (6 bases each). Trimming removed 2 bases from V and 7 bases from J, with 12 bases in between. The CDR3 loop spans 14 amino acids. Germline CDR1 is LNHDA and CDR2 is SQIVND (reference sequence). The CDR3 sequence is CASSIRGETNIQYF. The CDR3 DNA reads TGTGCCAGTAGTATAAGGGGGGAAACGAACATTCAGTACTTC.

This clonotype was observed many times. The J gene is TRBJ1-6, the V gene TRBV28; D not certain. Germline loops: CDR1 MDHEN, CDR2 SYDVKM. This CDR3 spans 15 amino acids. The V and J ends lost 7 bases and 7 bases respectively, with 17 bases between them. CDR3 nucleotides: TGTGCCAGCACCCCCGCGGGGAGTCGGAATTCACCCCTCCACTTT. The encoded protein is CASTPAGSRNSPLHF.

This clonotype was detected a few times. The chain recombines TRBV13 with TRBJ2-5; 9 positions match TRBD2. V shed 2 bases, J shed 0 bases, and the junction held 7 bases outside the gene matches. Germline CDR1 is PRHDT and CDR2 is FYEKMQ (reference sequence). The CDR3 loop spans 17 amino acids. The CDR3 DNA is TGTGCCAGCAGCTTACGGTCGGCTAGCGGGAACCAAGAGACCCAGTACTTC. It translates to CASSLRSASGNQETQYF.

This clonotype was seen a few times. This may be a read error, as it is one base from a much larger clone. The rearrangement uses TRBV20-1 and TRBJ2-2, with 12 positions matching TRBD2. CDR1 is DFQATT, CDR2 SNEGSKA, per germline (reference sequence). The CDR3 is 17 amino acids. The CDR3 reads CSASIEKGLAGTRELFF. In DNA form, the CDR3 reads TGCAGTGCTTCAATTGAAAAGGGACTAGCGGGCACCAGGGAGCTGTTTTTT.

In nucleotides, the CDR3 is TGTGCCAGCAGCCAAGATTTAGACCTACATGGGACCCAGTACTTC. This encodes CASSQDLDLHGTQYF. J is TRBJ2-5 and V is TRBV4-2, with D unresolved. V was clipped by 0 bases and J by 7 bases, with 15 bases between them. CDR1 and CDR2 (germline): LGHNA, YNFKEQ. This CDR3 spans 15 amino acids.

The CDR3 loop reads CASSPPRQDIQETQYF. DNA of the CDR3: TGTGCCAGCAGTCCCCCCCGACAGGACATCCAAGAGACCCAGTACTTC. The chain couples TRBV28 to TRBJ2-5, with a tentative D call TRBD1 (6 bases). This CDR3 is 16 amino acids long. V was pared by 5 bases and J by 1 base, with 17 bases between. The germline gives CDR1 MDHEN, CDR2 SYDVKM.

This clonotype was detected many times. The chain couples TRBV3-1 to TRBJ2-5; D might be TRBD1 or TRBD2, each matching 6 bases. The V end was cut by 5 bases, the J end by 7 bases, with 23 bases between. The CDR3 has 16 amino acids. The germline CDR1 and CDR2 sequences are LGHDT and YNNKEL (reference sequence). CDR3 protein: CASSYDSQARGGTQYF. CDR3 DNA sequence: TGTGCCAGCAGCTACGACTCCCAAGCCAGGGGAGGGACCCAGTACTTC.

The CDR3 reads CASSYTNTGFQETQYF. CDR3 DNA sequence: TGTGCCAGCAGTTACACGAACACAGGGTTCCAAGAGACCCAGTACTTC. The rearrangement uses TRBV6-5 and TRBJ2-5; TRBD1 might be the D (6 bases). Germline assignment: CDR1 MNHEY and CDR2 SVGAGI. The CDR3 totals 16 residues. V gave up 2 bases and J gave up 1 base, with 14 bases separating them.